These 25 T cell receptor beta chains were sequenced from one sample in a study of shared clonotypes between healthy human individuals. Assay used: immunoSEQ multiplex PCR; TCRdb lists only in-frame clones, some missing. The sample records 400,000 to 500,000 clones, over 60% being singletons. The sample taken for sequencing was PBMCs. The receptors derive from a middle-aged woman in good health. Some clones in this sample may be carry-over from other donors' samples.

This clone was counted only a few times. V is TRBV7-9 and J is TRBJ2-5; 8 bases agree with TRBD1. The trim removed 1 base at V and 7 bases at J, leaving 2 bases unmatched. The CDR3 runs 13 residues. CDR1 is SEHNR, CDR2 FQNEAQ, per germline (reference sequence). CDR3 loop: CASSLGQGATQYF. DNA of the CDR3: TGTGCCAGCAGCTTAGGTCAGGGGGCGACCCAGTACTTC.

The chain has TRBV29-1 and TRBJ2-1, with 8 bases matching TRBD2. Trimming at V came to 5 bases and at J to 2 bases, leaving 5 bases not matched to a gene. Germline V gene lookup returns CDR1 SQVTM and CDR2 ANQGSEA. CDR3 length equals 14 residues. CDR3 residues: CSVPFSGTYNEQFF. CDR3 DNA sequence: TGCAGCGTTCCCTTTAGCGGGACCTACAATGAGCAGTTCTTC.

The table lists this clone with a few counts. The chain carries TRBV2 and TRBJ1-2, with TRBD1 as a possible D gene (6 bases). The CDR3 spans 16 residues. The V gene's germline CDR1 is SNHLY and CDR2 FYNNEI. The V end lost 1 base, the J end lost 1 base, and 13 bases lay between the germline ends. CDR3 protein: CASSEGQGLFNYGYTF. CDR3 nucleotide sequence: TGTGCCAGCAGTGAAGGGCAGGGGCTCTTTAACTATGGCTACACCTTC.

CDR3 region: CASTDGINQPQHF. The CDR3, as DNA: TGTGCCAGCACGGACGGTATCAATCAGCCCCAGCATTTT. J is TRBJ1-5 and V is TRBV6-6; D not resolved. V was cut by 7 bases and J by 3 bases, with 10 bases left in between. Looked up from germline, CDR1 is MNHNY and CDR2 is SVGAGI (reference sequence). The CDR3 is made up of 13 amino acids.

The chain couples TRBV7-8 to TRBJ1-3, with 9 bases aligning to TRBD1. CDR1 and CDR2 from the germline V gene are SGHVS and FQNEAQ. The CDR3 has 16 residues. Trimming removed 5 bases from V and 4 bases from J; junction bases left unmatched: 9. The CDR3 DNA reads TGTGCCAGCAGCCTACGACAGGGGGGGTCCGGAAACACCATATATTTT. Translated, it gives CASSLRQGGSGNTIYF. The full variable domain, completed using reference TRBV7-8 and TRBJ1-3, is GAGVSQSPRYKVAKRGQDVALRCDPISGHVSLFWYQQALGQGPEFLTYFQNEAQLDKSGLPSDRFFAERPEGSVSTLKIQRTQQEDSAVYLCASSLRQGGSGNTIYFGEGSWLTVV.

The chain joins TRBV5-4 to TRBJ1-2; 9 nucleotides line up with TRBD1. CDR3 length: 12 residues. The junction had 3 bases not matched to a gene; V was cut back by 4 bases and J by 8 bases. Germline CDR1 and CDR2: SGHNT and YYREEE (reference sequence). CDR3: CASSMGQGGYTF. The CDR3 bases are TGTGCCAGCAGCATGGGACAGGGAGGCTACACCTTC.

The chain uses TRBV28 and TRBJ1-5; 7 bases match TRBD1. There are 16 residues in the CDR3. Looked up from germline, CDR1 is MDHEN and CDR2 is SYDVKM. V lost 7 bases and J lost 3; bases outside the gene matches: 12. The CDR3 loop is CASTEGARGYNQPQHF. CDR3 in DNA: TGTGCCAGCACCGAGGGGGCCCGGGGGTACAATCAGCCCCAGCATTTT.

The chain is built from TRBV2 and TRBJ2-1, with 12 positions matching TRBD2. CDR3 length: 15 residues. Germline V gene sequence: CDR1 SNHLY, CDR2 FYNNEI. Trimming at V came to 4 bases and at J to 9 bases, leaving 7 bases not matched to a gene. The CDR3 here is CASSGLLAGGIEQFF. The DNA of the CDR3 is TGTGCCAGCAGTGGCTTACTAGCGGGAGGTATTGAGCAGTTCTTC.

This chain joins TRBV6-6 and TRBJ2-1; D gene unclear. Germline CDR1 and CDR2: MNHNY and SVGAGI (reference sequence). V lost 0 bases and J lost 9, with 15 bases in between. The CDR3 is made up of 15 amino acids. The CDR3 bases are TGTGCCAGCAGTTACTCCTTTCCGGCCCTTGGTGAGCAGTTCTTC. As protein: CASSYSFPALGEQFF.

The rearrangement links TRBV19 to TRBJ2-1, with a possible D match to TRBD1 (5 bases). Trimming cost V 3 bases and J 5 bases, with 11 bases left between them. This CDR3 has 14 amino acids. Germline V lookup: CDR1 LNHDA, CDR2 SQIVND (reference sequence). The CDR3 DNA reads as TGTGCCAGTAGTATTAGGACACCTAACAATGAGCAGTTCTTC. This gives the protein CASSIRTPNNEQFF.

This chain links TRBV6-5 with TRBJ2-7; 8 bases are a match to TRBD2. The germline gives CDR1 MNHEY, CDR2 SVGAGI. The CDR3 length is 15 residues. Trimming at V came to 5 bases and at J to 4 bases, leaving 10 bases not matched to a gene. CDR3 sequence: CASSLTGLAAYEQYF. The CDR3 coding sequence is TGTGCCAGCAGTCTCACCGGACTAGCAGCTTACGAGCAGTACTTC.

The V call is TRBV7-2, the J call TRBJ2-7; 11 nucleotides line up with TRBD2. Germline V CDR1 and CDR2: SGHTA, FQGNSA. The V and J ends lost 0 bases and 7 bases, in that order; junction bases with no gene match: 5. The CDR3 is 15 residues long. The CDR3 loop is CASSLALAGDNEQYF. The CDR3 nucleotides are TGTGCCAGCAGCTTAGCACTAGCGGGAGACAATGAGCAGTACTTC.

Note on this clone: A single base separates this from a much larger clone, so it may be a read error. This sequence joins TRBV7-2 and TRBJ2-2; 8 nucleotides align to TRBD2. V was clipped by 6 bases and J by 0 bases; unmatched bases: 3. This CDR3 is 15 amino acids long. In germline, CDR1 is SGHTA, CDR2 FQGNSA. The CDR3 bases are TGTGCCAGCAGATTGACTAGCGCGAACACCGGGGAGCTGTTTTTT. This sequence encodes CASRLTSANTGELFF.

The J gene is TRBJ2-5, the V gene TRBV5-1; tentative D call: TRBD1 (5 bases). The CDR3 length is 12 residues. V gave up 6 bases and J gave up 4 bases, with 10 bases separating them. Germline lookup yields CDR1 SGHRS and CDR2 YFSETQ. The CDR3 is CASTQGGETQYF. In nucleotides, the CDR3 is TGCGCCAGCACCCAGGGCGGAGAGACCCAGTACTTC.

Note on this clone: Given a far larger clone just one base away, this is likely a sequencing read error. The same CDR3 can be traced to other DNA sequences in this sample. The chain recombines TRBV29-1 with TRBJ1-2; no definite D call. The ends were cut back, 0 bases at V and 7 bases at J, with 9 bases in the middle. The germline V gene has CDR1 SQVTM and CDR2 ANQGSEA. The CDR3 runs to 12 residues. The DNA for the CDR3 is TGCAGCGTTGAAGATCAAGGAGTTGGCTACACCTTC. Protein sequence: CSVEDQGVGYTF.

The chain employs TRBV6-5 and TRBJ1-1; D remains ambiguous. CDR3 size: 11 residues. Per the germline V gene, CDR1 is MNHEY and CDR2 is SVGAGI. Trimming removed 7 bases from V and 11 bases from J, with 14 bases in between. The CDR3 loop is CASTSTRGAFF. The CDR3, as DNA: TGTGCCAGCACTTCGACACGGGGTGCTTTCTTT.

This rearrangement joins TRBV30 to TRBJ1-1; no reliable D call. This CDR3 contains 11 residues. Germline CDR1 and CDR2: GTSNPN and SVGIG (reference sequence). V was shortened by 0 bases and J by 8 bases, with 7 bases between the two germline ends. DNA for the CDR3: TGTGCCTGGAGTGTACTCCGCGAAGCTTTCTTT. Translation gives CAWSVLREAFF. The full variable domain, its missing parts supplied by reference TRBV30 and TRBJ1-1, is SQTIHQWPATLVQPVGSPLSLECTVEGTSNPNLYWYRQAAGRGLQLLFYSVGIGQISSEVPQNLSASRPQDRQFILSSKKLLLSDSGFYLCAWSVLREAFFGQGTRLTVV.

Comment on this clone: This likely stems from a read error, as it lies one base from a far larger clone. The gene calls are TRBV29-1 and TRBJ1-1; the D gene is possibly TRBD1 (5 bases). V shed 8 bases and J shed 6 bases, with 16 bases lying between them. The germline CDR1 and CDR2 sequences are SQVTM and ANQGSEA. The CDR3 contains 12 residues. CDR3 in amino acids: CSMSSGRAEAFF. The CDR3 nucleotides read TGCAGCATGAGTTCAGGGAGAGCTGAAGCTTTCTTT. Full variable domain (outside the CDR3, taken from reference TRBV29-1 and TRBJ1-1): SAVISQKPSRDICQRGTSLTIQCQVDSQVTMMFWYRQQPGQSLTLIATANQGSEATYESGFVIDKFPISRPNLTFSTLTVSNMSPEDSSIYLCSMSSGRAEAFFGQGTRLTVV.

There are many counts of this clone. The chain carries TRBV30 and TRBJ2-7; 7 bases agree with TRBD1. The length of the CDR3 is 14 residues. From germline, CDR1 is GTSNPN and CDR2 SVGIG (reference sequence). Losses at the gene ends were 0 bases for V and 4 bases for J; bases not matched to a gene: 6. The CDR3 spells CAWSVETGHYEQYF. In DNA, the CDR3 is TGTGCCTGGAGTGTGGAGACAGGGCATTACGAGCAGTACTTC.

The CDR3 sequence: CSVEDWGTGGYEQYF. For the CDR3, the DNA is TGCAGCGTTGAAGATTGGGGGACAGGGGGATACGAGCAGTACTTC. This rearrangement joins TRBV29-1 to TRBJ2-5; TRBD1 agrees at 11 bases. TRBJ2-7 matches the DNA end more closely, so the J call is doubtful. Germline loops: CDR1 SQVTM, CDR2 ANQGSEA. The CDR3 has 15 amino acids.

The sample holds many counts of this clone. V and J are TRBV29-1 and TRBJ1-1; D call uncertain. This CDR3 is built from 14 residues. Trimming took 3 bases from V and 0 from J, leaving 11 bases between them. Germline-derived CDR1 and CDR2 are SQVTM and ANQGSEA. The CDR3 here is CSVELWRLNTEAFF. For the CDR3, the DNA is TGCAGCGTTGAGCTTTGGCGTTTGAACACTGAAGCTTTCTTT.

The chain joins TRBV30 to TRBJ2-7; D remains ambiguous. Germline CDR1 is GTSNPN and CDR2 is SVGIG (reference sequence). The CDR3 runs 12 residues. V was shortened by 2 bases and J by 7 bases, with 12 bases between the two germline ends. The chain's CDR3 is CAWSSDLEEQYF. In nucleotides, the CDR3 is TGTGCCTGGAGTAGTGATCTGGAAGAGCAGTACTTC.

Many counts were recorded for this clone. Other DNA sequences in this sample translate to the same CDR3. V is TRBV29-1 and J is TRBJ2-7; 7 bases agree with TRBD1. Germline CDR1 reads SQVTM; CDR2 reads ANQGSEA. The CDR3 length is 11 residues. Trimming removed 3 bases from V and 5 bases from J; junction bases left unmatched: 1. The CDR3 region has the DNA TGCAGCGTTGAGACAGGGCACGAGCAGTACTTC. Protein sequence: CSVETGHEQYF.

The CDR3 nucleotides are TGCAGCGTTTTAGGTAGCGGGACAGATACGCAGTATTTT. Its protein is CSVLGSGTDTQYF. The gene calls are TRBV29-1 and TRBJ2-3; TRBD2 agrees at 7 bases. Looked up from germline, CDR1 is SQVTM and CDR2 is ANQGSEA. V was clipped by 5 bases and J by 3 bases; unmatched bases: 5. This CDR3 comprises 13 residues.

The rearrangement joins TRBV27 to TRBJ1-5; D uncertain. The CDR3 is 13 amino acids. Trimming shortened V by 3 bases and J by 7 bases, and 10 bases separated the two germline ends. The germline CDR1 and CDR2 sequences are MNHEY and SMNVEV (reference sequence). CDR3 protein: CASSFRGAQPQHF. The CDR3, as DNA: TGTGCCAGCAGTTTCCGGGGAGCCCAGCCCCAGCATTTT.